This T cell receptor (beta chain) was identified in a study of T cell responses to AZD1222 COVID-19 vaccine. The V end lost 3 bases, the J end lost 7 bases, and 37 bases lay between the germline ends. Germline assignment: CDR1 MDHEN and CDR2 SYDVKM. The CDR3 is 21 amino acids. To note about this clone: Its specificity is unknown.

Data came from immunoSEQ multiplex PCR; TCRdb stores just in-frame clones and leaves some out. The table lists 95,000 to 110,000 clones, about nine tenths of them singletons, with about 48% in the top ten. The study's findings and limits: AZD1222 recipients seropositive at baseline numbered only six. Donors in the cohort were predominantly white British and more often female, and clonal diversity was possibly underestimated. Unmutated variant regions are reportedly targeted by nearly half of spike-specific TCRs. The study sampled repertoires only after the peak T cell response.

This clonotype was obtained from an adult in good health. The source material was peripheral blood, sampled on day 0 of AZD1222 vaccination. The J gene is TRBJ2-7, the V gene TRBV28; D assignment may be TRBD1 or TRBD2 (6 bases each). CDR3 sequence: CASSFFRGGILGETTPREQYF. CDR3 nucleotides: TGTGCCAGCAGTTTTTTCAGGGGAGGAATCCTTGGGGAGACAACCCCTCGGGAGCAGTACTTC.